This T cell receptor beta chain is from a study of shared clonotypes between healthy human individuals. Produced via immunoSEQ multiplex PCR; TCRdb's table is partial and in-frame only. The sample contains more than 2,000,000 clones, around 94% of which appear only once. The V gene's germline CDR1 is GTSNPN and CDR2 SVGIG (reference sequence). The V end was cut by 0 bases, the J end by 5 bases, with 11 bases between. The CDR3 length is 13 residues. What was sequenced was naive CD4+ T cells sorted from blood. As for subset: CD45RA+ positively selected. The V call is TRBV30, the J call TRBJ2-7; D possibly corresponds to TRBD1 (6 bases). The clonotype was recovered from a man between 18 and 35 years old in good health. CDR3: CAWSVAGADEQYF. CDR3 DNA sequence: TGTGCCTGGAGTGTAGCAGGGGCGGACGAGCAGTACTTC.